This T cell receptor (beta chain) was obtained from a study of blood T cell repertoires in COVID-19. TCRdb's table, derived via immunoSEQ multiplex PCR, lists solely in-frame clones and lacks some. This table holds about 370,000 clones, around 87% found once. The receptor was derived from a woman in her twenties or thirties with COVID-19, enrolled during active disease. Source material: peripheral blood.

CDR3 coding DNA: TGTGCCAGCAGCCCCTTCAAAGCGGGGCGGCGGGCCGGGGAGACCCAGTACTTC. Its translation: CASSPFKAGRRAGETQYF. This sequence joins TRBV7-9 and TRBJ2-5; 7 nucleotides agree with TRBD2. The CDR3 runs to 18 residues. Looked up from germline, CDR1 is SEHNR and CDR2 is FQNEAQ (reference sequence). V lost 5 bases, J lost 5 bases, and 20 bases stayed unmatched.